This entry concerns a single T cell receptor beta chain. What it binds is not known. Germline CDR1 and CDR2: KGHSH and LQKENI. Between the trimmed V and J ends, which lost 6 bases and 2 bases, there was a span of 20 bases. The CDR3 consists of 16 residues. Of the isolated RNA, all was reverse transcribed, and so the sequenced material was expressed TCRB transcripts. Produced via immunoSEQ multiplex PCR; TCRdb's table is partial and in-frame only. The data hold about 900,000 clones, with about a sixth observed a single time. The data originate from a study of beta chain features in type 1 diabetes. On the study more broadly: Age and gender were similar between patients and healthy donors, as were cell yields.

Study observations and caveats: A cDNA-based sequencing approach could over-represent cells with high TCR expression. The study found moderately but significantly shorter TCRB CDR3s in all four CD4+ subsets of Type 1 diabetes patients.

The receptor was isolated from a woman younger than 35 in good health. The sample comprised naive CD4+ T cells from blood. V is TRBV18 and J is TRBJ2-7, with D uncertain. For the CDR3, the DNA is TGTGCCAGCTCCCCCCGAGTTGCAGCAGGAACCTACGAGCAGTACTTC. This gives the protein CASSPRVAAGTYEQYF.